One T cell receptor beta chain is described in this entry. This sample was taken from a study of blood T cell repertoires in COVID-19. Looking at the study overall: Acute and convalescent COVID-19 specimens originated in the United States, Italy and Spain. The cDNA or gDNA used as material had been derived from T cells, B-cell-depleted T cells, or PBMCs.

How the authors handled the data: Estimated nucleated cell counts came from reference gene primer amplification. TCRdb's copy holds only in-frame clones and misses some; the assay was immunoSEQ multiplex PCR. V, J and clone size reflect that table, while D and trimming were determined from the DNA. The sample yields 150,000 to 200,000 clones, around 86% seen once. With 1 base removed from V and 5 bases from J, the gap between germline ends came to 9 bases. The CDR3 spans 15 residues. Per germline, CDR1 SGHTA and CDR2 FQGNSA. This clonotype originated in a young woman with active or convalescent COVID-19. The sample was peripheral blood. V gene TRBV7-2 combines with J gene TRBJ1-6; possible D gene TRBD1, 5 bases. The CDR3 spells CASSLVRGDNSPLHF. CDR3 nucleotides: TGTGCCAGCAGCTTAGTCCGGGGGGATAATTCACCCCTCCACTTT. Variable domain in full (rest from reference TRBV7-2 and TRBJ1-6): GAGVSQSPSNKVTEKGKDVELRCDPISGHTALYWYRQSLGQGLEFLIYFQGNSAPDKSGLPSDRFSAERTGGSVSTLTIQRTQQEDSAVYLCASSLVRGDNSPLHFGNGTRLTVT.